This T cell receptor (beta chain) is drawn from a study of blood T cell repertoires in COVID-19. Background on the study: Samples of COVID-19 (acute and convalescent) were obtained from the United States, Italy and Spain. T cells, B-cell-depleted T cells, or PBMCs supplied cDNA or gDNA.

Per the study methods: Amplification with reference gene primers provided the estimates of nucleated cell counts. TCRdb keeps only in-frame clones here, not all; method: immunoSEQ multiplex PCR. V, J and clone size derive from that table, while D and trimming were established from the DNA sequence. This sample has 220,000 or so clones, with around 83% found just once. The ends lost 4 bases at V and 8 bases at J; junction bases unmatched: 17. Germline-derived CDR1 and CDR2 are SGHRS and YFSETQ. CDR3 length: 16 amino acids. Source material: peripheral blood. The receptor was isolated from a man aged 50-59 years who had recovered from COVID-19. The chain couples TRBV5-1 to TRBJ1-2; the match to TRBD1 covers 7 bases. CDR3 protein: CASSPGQANDPGGYTF. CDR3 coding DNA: TGCGCCAGCAGCCCCGGACAGGCCAACGACCCTGGCGGCTACACCTTC.